The clone carrying this T cell receptor beta chain was recorded many times. Its matching antigen is unknown. The conserved phenylalanine or tryptophan is not found at the CDR3 terminus, so this likely reflects a read error. Co-extraction of RNA and DNA was performed on about 18-30 mg of unsorted bulk tissue. Donors were untreated and chronically infected with HBV. Tumor samples uniformly had over 75% viable tumor cells. Using a constant-region primer together with ProtoScript II reverse transcriptase, TCR beta cDNA was made from 500 to 650 ng of total RNA. Researchers made the TCR beta libraries by running three nested multiplex PCR rounds with slightly modified ARM-PCR. Investigators reported that the first two PCR rounds, at 10 cycles each, used TRBV1-TRBV30 forward primers with a C-beta reverse primer. TCRdb processed the multiplex PCR reads anew with MiXCR; each CDR3 protein has one entry. The sample consists of approximately 30,000 distinct CDR3 sequences, around 70% of them appearing once.

The CDR3 is 11 residues long. Trimming took off 3 bases at V and 8 bases at J, with 5 bases between the two ends. Germline values: CDR1 MDHEN, CDR2 SYDVKM. This entry belongs to a study of tumor-infiltrating lymphocytes in primary liver carcinoma. Study-wide points: Only about 8-25% of top clones spanned all five tumor regions. Significantly larger top-250-clone fractions were found in tumors than in blood (p = 0.039).

The sequence derives from a woman in her thirties with primary liver carcinoma and hepatitis B virus infection. The V gene is TRBV28, the J gene TRBJ2-1; the D is unclear. Sequenced: liver tumor tissue from sampling region 3. The sample's subset: tumor region T3, left-lateral pole. The CDR3 DNA sequence: TGTGCCAGCAGTTTGCCCCATGAGCAGTTCATC. Its translation: CASSLPHEQFI.